One sample yielded the 3 T cell receptor beta chains listed below, sequenced in a study of vaccination effects on CD4 cells after COVID-19. For these TCRs, the target antigens are not known. Antigen-specific CD4+ T cells were expanded with viral peptide pools in the ViraFEST assay before sequencing. After roughly 10 days in culture, the CD4+ T cells were isolated. The infection with SARS-CoV-2 (confirmed by PCR) occurred in this person between March and December 2020. Using immunoSEQ multiplex PCR, the repertoire was profiled, and TCRdb retains in-frame clones only, with some absent. There are about 24,000 clones in the sample; approximately 76% occur only once, and around 16% lies in the top ten. The sample in question was CD4+ T cells from PBMCs cultured with SARS-CoV-2 spike peptides, obtained before COVID-19 vaccination. Receptors were obtained from a human donor who had a prior SARS-CoV-2 infection.

This chain connects TRBV13 to TRBJ2-7; 14 bases match TRBD2. CDR3 length: 15 amino acids. In germline, CDR1 is PRHDT, CDR2 FYEKMQ (reference sequence). The V gene end was trimmed by 1 base and the J gene end by 9 bases; junction bases not matched to a gene: 5. This CDR3 reads CASSLDGLAGGRQYF. CDR3 DNA: TGTGCCAGCAGCTTAGACGGACTAGCGGGAGGTCGGCAGTACTTC.

The gene calls are TRBV12-3 or TRBV12-4 and TRBJ2-3; D gene ambiguous. CDR3 length: 11 residues. Trimming left V 2 bases short and J 7 bases short, with 4 bases between. CDR3 bases: TGTGCCAGCAGTTTAAGGAATACGCAGTATTTT. Translating gives CASSLRNTQYF.

The chain has TRBV7-2 and TRBJ2-3; 9 bases agree with TRBD1. This CDR3 has 14 residues. From germline, CDR1 is SGHTA and CDR2 FQGNSA. Unmatched junction bases numbered 4, after V lost 5 bases and J lost 4 bases. CDR3 sequence (DNA): TGTGCCAGCAGCCAGGACAGGGGCGCAGATACGCAGTATTTT. It specifies CASSQDRGADTQYF.